This T cell receptor (beta chain) appears in the sequencing data of a study of CD8 T cells in Susac syndrome. It was with random hexamers that roughly 0.45 to 1 ug RNA was reverse transcribed. TCRdb processed the immunoSEQ multiplex PCR reads anew with MiXCR; each CDR3 protein has one entry. The sample consists of 150,000 or so distinct CDR3 sequences, approximately 95% of them appearing once. With 6 bases removed from V and 8 bases from J, the gap between germline ends came to 8 bases. Germline V gene lookup returns CDR1 LGHNT and CDR2 FRNRAP. The CDR3 has 11 amino acids. Recently defined diagnostic criteria for definite or probable disease were fulfilled by Susac syndrome patients. In contrast to the negatively isolated CD8+ and CD4+ T cells, TEMRA cells were FACS-enriched.

Sequences were obtained from CD4+ T cells from PBMCs. J is TRBJ1-5 and V is TRBV12-5; D is unresolved. The receptor's source is a human donor with Susac syndrome. CDR3 in DNA: TGTGCTAGTGGCCCTTGGGAGCCCCAGCATTTT. Its translation is CASGPWEPQHF.